The rows below give T cell receptor beta chains drawn from one sample of a study of regulatory T cells in long-lasting Graves disease. Each CDR3 protein is one row after TCRdb ran MiXCR on the multiplex PCR reads. The data show 400,000 to 500,000 distinct CDR3 sequences, roughly 20% seen once. Sequencing was performed on peripheral blood mononuclear cells (PBMCs), taken when the disease was refractory, from a patient treated with antithyroid drugs. These receptors all come from a female donor with Graves disease. Each CDR3 is given with its conserved first and last residue. The D gene is left open where the match is weak. Clone size appears in some rows only: once, few, many, or a class for an expanded clone.

v_gene	abundance	d_gene	j_gene	CDR3nt	CDR3aa
TRBV28	-	-	TRBJ1-2	TGTGCCAGCAGTTTATATGGCAGTTGGAGCTACACCTTC	CASSLYGSWSYTF
TRBV5-4	few	TRBD1	TRBJ2-2	TGTGCCAGCAGCACCGGGACAGGGGGTCGTGGGGAGCTGTTTTTT	CASSTGTGGRGELFF
TRBV2	many	-	TRBJ1-5	TGTGCCAGCAGGACAGGCTATAGCAATCAGCCCCAGCATTTT	CASRTGYSNQPQHF
TRBV29-1	many	TRBD1	TRBJ2-5	TGCAGCGCTCGACAGGGATCCGGACAAGAGACCCAGTACTTC	CSARQGSGQETQYF
TRBV7-9	-	TRBD1	TRBJ2-4	TGTGCCAGCAGCCTCGGACAGGGAGCCAAAAACATTCAGTACTTC	CASSLGQGAKNIQYF
TRBV9	few	-	TRBJ2-2	TGTGCCAGCAGCGTAGTGGCCTTCGCAAGGGCCGGGGAGCTGTTTTTT	CASSVVAFARAGELFF
TRBV20-1	few	TRBD1	TRBJ1-2	TGCAGTGCTACCACCGGGACAGGGGGCGGGTCGTCTGGCTACACCTTC	CSATTGTGGGSSGYTF
TRBV24-1	many	-	TRBJ1-5	TGTGCCACCAGTGATGGGGATCAGCCCCAGCATTTT	CATSDGDQPQHF
TRBV11-1	many	TRBD1	TRBJ2-7	TGTGCCAGCAGCTTGGGGTCAGGGGGCGTCTACGAGCAGTACTTC	CASSLGSGGVYEQYF
TRBV9	few	-	TRBJ2-7	TGTGCCAGCAGGCCCGCGGGGGCAGGCTACGAGCAGTACTTC	CASRPAGAGYEQYF
TRBV4-2	-	-	TRBJ2-7	TGTGCCAGCAGCCAAGGCCTAGAGCAGTACTTC	CASSQGLEQYF
TRBV12-3/TRBV12-4	many	-	TRBJ2-7	TGTGCCAGCAGTGTTAAAGGAGAGGGCGAGCAGTACTTC	CASSVKGEGEQYF
TRBV12-3/TRBV12-4	many	TRBD1	TRBJ2-3	TGTGCCAGCAGCTTACAGGGGGATACGCAGTATTTT	CASSLQGDTQYF
TRBV5-1	few	TRBD1	TRBJ1-1	TGCGCCAGCAGCTTAGGGACAGGGGGCACCCTTGAAGCTTTCTTT	CASSLGTGGTLEAFF
TRBV7-6	-	-	TRBJ1-4	TGTGCCAGCAGCCCCCGACAGGCTGGTAATGAAAAACTGTTTTTT	CASSPRQAGNEKLFF
TRBV5-1	few	TRBD2	TRBJ2-7	TGCGCCAGCAGCTTGGGGTCCAGCGGGGCCTTAACCTACGAGCAGTACTTC	CASSLGSSGALTYEQYF
TRBV7-2	few	-	TRBJ1-5	TGTGCCAGCAACTTCTGGGATCAGCCCCAGCATTTT	CASNFWDQPQHF
TRBV20-1	-	TRBD1	TRBJ1-4	TGCAGTGCTAGGGGACAGGGAAAAAATGAAAAACTGTTTTTT	CSARGQGKNEKLFF
TRBV7-3	few	-	TRBJ2-2	TGTGCCAGCAGCTTGGGTGGGGTGGGTTCTACGAACACCGGGGAGCTGTTTTTT	CASSLGGVGSTNTGELFF
TRBV3-1	-	TRBD1	TRBJ2-3	TGTGCCAGCAGCCAAGGGACAGGCGCCGGAGATACGCAGTATTTT	CASSQGTGAGDTQYF
TRBV12-3/TRBV12-4	many	TRBD2	TRBJ2-7	TGTGCCAGCAGTTTAGGGGGGGGCTACGAGCAGTACTTC	CASSLGGGYEQYF
TRBV7-9	-	-	TRBJ2-7	TGTGCCAGCAGCGACGACAGCCCCGAGCAGTACTTC	CASSDDSPEQYF
TRBV6-2/TRBV6-3	-	TRBD1	TRBJ1-2	TGTGCCAGCAGTTACTCGACAGGGGGGAATTATGGCTACACCTTC	CASSYSTGGNYGYTF
TRBV7-2	-	TRBD1	TRBJ2-5	TGTGCCAGCAGCTCACGGACAGGGGGGTCTCAAGAGACCCAGTACTTC	CASSSRTGGSQETQYF
TRBV6-1	-	-	TRBJ1-5	TGTGCCAGCAGACAGGGAGGGGGAAGGGGTCAGCCCCAGCATTTT	CASRQGGGRGQPQHF
TRBV28	few	-	TRBJ2-1	TGTGCCAGCAGTCTGGGGGGGGCACCGTACAATGAGCAGTTCTTC	CASSLGGAPYNEQFF
TRBV28	-	TRBD2	TRBJ2-3	TGTGCCAGCAGTGGAGGACTAGCGGGAGGTCGGGGTACGCAGTATTTT	CASSGGLAGGRGTQYF
TRBV2	-	TRBD1	TRBJ1-5	TGTGCCAGCACACGCGCTCAGGGGGGGCAGCCCCAGCATTTT	CASTRAQGGQPQHF
TRBV28	-	-	TRBJ2-1	TGTGCCAGCAGTTTTTGGAACGGCGATGAGGAGCAGTTCTTC	CASSFWNGDEEQFF
TRBV7-2	many	-	TRBJ1-5	TGTGCCAGCAGCTTAGCAGGGTTACAGCCCCAGCATTTT	CASSLAGLQPQHF
TRBV10-2	few	TRBD2	TRBJ2-4	TGCGCCAGTGGGACTAGCGTGAACATTCAGTACTTC	CASGTSVNIQYF
TRBV7-8	many	-	TRBJ1-2	TGTGCCAGCCGCCCCGGGGGCGCCAACTATGGCTACACCTTC	CASRPGGANYGYTF
TRBV20-1	-	TRBD1	TRBJ2-7	TGCAGTGCCCACGGAGCCGGAGGACAGGGTTTGTACGAGCAGTACTTC	CSAHGAGGQGLYEQYF
TRBV6-1	few	-	TRBJ1-5	TGTGCCAGCAGTGTTGAACCAGGGCGATTCAATCAGCCCCAGCATTTT	CASSVEPGRFNQPQHF
TRBV6-2/TRBV6-3	-	TRBD2	TRBJ2-7	TGTGCCAGCAGTTACCCGAGGACTAGCGGGGGCGCGAACGACTACGGGCAGTACTTC	CASSYPRTSGGANDYGQYF
TRBV12-3/TRBV12-4	many	TRBD1	TRBJ1-2	TGTGCCAGCAGTTTAGCAAACAGGGGTCTGAACTCTGGCTACACCTTC	CASSLANRGLNSGYTF